Listed here are 31 T cell receptor beta chains from one sample, sequenced in a study of control samples from healthy donors and cancer patients. Profiling relied on immunoSEQ multiplex PCR, and the TCRdb table lists in-frame clones only, not all of them. This sample yields around 160,000 clones, of which 80% to 95% are seen a single time; 5.8% belongs to the top ten. Sequenced: blood. The receptors originated from a man between 18 and 29 years old in good health.

The V and J genes are TRBV10-3 and TRBJ2-3, with a weak D call TRBD2 (7 bases). V shed 9 bases and J shed 1 base, with 14 bases lying between them. CDR1 is ENHRY and CDR2 is SYGVKD in the germline V gene. The CDR3 is 14 amino acids. The CDR3 region has the DNA TGTGCCATAGGAGGGGGGGGGCGCACAGATACGCAGTATTTT. Its translation: CAIGGGGRTDTQYF.

This clone rates as large (0.1 to 1%). The chain combines TRBV6-5 with TRBJ2-5; D remains unclear. The CDR3 runs to 15 residues. V lost 7 bases, J lost 5 bases, and 20 bases lay in between. The germline V gene encodes CDR1 MNHEY and CDR2 SVGAGI. CDR3 sequence reads: CASIWLPEVRETQYF. The DNA of the CDR3 is TGTGCCAGCATCTGGTTACCTGAGGTTCGGGAGACCCAGTACTTC.

The chain has TRBV6-1 and TRBJ1-6; D uncertain. This CDR3 is built from 14 residues. From germline, CDR1 is MNHNS and CDR2 SASEGT. V lost 3 bases and J lost 11, with 14 bases in between. The CDR3 region is CASSDAGLDTPLHF. For the CDR3, the DNA is TGTGCCAGCAGTGACGCAGGCTTGGATACACCCCTCCACTTT.

The V call is TRBV15, the J call TRBJ2-1, with a tentative D call TRBD1 (5 bases). The ends were cut back, 5 bases at V and 8 bases at J, with 22 bases in the middle. Germline V gene sequence: CDR1 LNHNV, CDR2 YYDKDF (reference sequence). The CDR3 length is 16 residues. The CDR3 loop is CATSEGPTPRVDEQFF. CDR3 coding DNA: TGTGCCACCAGCGAAGGTCCCACCCCCAGGGTGGATGAGCAGTTCTTC.

The V gene is TRBV19, the J gene TRBJ2-1; TRBD2 agrees at 9 bases. Germline CDR1 LNHDA, CDR2 SQIVND (reference sequence). The CDR3 extends over 15 amino acids. The V gene end was trimmed by 8 bases and the J gene end by 7 bases; junction bases not matched to a gene: 12. The CDR3 here is CASFVGGTSLNEQFF. CDR3 coding DNA: TGTGCCAGTTTCGTTGGCGGGACTAGCTTGAATGAGCAGTTCTTC.

This chain connects TRBV23-1 to TRBJ2-2, with D possibly TRBD2 on 6 matching bases. TRBV23-1 is filed as an ORF, its function uncertain. Trimming pared 5 bases from V and 8 bases from J, leaving 15 bases between. The CDR3 has 14 residues. The CDR3 here is CASSAGQTEGELFF. The DNA of the CDR3 is TGCGCCAGCAGTGCGGGGCAGACCGAAGGGGAGCTGTTTTTT.

The chain joins TRBV24-1 to TRBJ1-5; TRBD1 aligns across 10 bases. Germline V gives CDR1 KGHDR, CDR2 SFDVKD. The CDR3 runs to 14 residues. V dropped 10 bases and J dropped 2; count of bases not matched to a gene: 4. This CDR3 reads CATETGGGNQPQHF. The DNA of the CDR3 is TGTGCCACAGAGACAGGGGGCGGCAATCAGCCCCAGCATTTT.

The CDR3 sequence is CASSQAETGVNEQFF. The CDR3 DNA reads as TGTGCCAGCAGCCAAGCGGAAACGGGAGTAAATGAGCAGTTCTTC. This rearrangement joins TRBV4-2 to TRBJ2-1, with a weak D call TRBD2 (6 bases). Germline V lookup: CDR1 LGHNA, CDR2 YNFKEQ. There are 15 residues in the CDR3. Trimming pared 1 base from V and 7 bases from J, leaving 14 bases between.

A remark on this clone: This same CDR3 is encoded by further DNA sequences in the sample. This chain links TRBV18 with TRBJ1-1; D perhaps matches TRBD1 (6 bases). Germline V gene lookup returns CDR1 KGHSH and CDR2 LQKENI. The V end lost 3 bases, the J end lost 3 bases, and 8 bases lay between the germline ends. CDR3 size: 13 residues. CDR3 region: CASSPDRDTEAFF. The CDR3 region has the DNA TGTGCCAGCTCACCGGACAGAGACACTGAAGCTTTCTTT.

The genes are TRBV6-4 and TRBJ1-4; 10 bases fit TRBD1. The length of the CDR3 is 16 residues. With 9 bases clipped from V and 2 bases from J, the junction kept 9 bases outside the gene matches. Germline lookup yields CDR1 MRHNA and CDR2 SNTAGT. The CDR3 reads CASGGGQGMTNEKLFF. CDR3 DNA: TGTGCCAGTGGTGGGGGACAGGGGATGACTAATGAAAAACTGTTTTTT.

The CDR3 sequence is CASSIGAGLNTEAFF. Written as DNA, the CDR3 is TGTGCCAGTAGTATCGGGGCAGGCCTAAACACTGAAGCTTTCTTT. This chain links TRBV19 with TRBJ1-1; a possible D gene is TRBD1 (5 bases). The CDR3 length is 15 residues. Trimming left V 3 bases short and J 2 bases short, with 13 bases between. Germline lookup yields CDR1 LNHDA and CDR2 SQIVND (reference sequence).

The V and J genes are TRBV28 and TRBJ2-1; unclear D gene. V gave up 3 bases and J gave up 9 bases, with 12 bases separating them. CDR3 size: 13 residues. Germline V gene data show CDR1 as MDHEN and CDR2 as SYDVKM. This chain's CDR3 is CASSLGLALEQFF. CDR3 bases: TGTGCCAGCAGTTTGGGTCTGGCCCTTGAGCAGTTCTTC.

The rearrangement uses TRBV5-4 and TRBJ1-1; tentatively, D is TRBD1 (5 bases). V dropped 1 base and J dropped 2 bases, with 9 bases sitting between them. Germline values: CDR1 SGHNT, CDR2 YYREEE (reference sequence). CDR3 length equals 14 residues. In DNA form, the CDR3 reads TGTGCCAGCAGCTTGCCCCAGGGTAACACTGAAGCTTTCTTT. Residues: CASSLPQGNTEAFF. The entire variable domain, with the rest obtained from reference TRBV5-4 and TRBJ1-1, is as follows: ETGVTQSPTHLIKTRGQQVTLRCSSQSGHNTVSWYQQALGQGPQFIFQYYREEENGRGNFPPRFSGLQFPNYSSELNVNALELDDSALYLCASSLPQGNTEAFFGQGTRLTVV.

The gene calls are TRBV27 and TRBJ2-1, with D tentatively TRBD1 (5 bases). CDR3 length equals 13 residues. The germline gives CDR1 MNHEY, CDR2 SMNVEV (reference sequence). V was cut by 6 bases and J by 0 bases, with 6 bases left in between. The CDR3 DNA sequence: TGTGCCAGCAGAAGGGGCTCCTACAATGAGCAGTTCTTC. It yields the protein CASRRGSYNEQFF.

This clone was recorded a few times. The chain carries TRBV18 and TRBJ1-6; D not resolved. The CDR3 length is 14 residues. V lost 4 bases, J lost 2 bases, and 6 bases lay in between. Per germline, CDR1 KGHSH and CDR2 LQKENI. The CDR3 coding sequence is TGTGCCAGCTCACGGGAGGCCTATAATTCACCCCTCCACTTT. This gives the protein CASSREAYNSPLHF.

The chain couples TRBV29-1 to TRBJ1-2; possible D gene TRBD1, 5 bases. This CDR3 is 16 amino acids long. Trimming pared 7 bases from V and 5 bases from J, leaving 26 bases between. CDR1 and CDR2 from the germline V gene are SQVTM and ANQGSEA. The CDR3 bases are TGCAGCGCGAGGGGTACAGGCCCCCAACCATCTTATGGCTACACCTTC. Translated: CSARGTGPQPSYGYTF.

The rearrangement links TRBV19 to TRBJ1-5; D is uncertain. The CDR3 contains 15 residues. Trimming removed 3 bases at V and 4 bases at J, with 13 bases between. Germline assignment: CDR1 LNHDA and CDR2 SQIVND (reference sequence). CDR3 residues: CASSIFLVTNQPQHF. The CDR3 DNA is TGTGCCAGTAGTATTTTTCTCGTCACTAATCAGCCCCAGCATTTT.

The rearrangement uses TRBV5-4 and TRBJ2-7; 9 nucleotides agree with TRBD1. J gave up 6 bases and V 4 bases, and 8 bases lay outside the gene matches. The CDR3 is 14 residues long. Germline CDR1 is SGHNT and CDR2 is YYREEE (reference sequence). CDR3 bases: TGTGCCAGCAGCATGCCGGGACAGGGCACCGAGCAGTACTTC. Its translation is CASSMPGQGTEQYF. Full variable domain (rest looked up from reference TRBV5-4 and TRBJ2-7): ETGVTQSPTHLIKTRGQQVTLRCSSQSGHNTVSWYQQALGQGPQFIFQYYREEENGRGNFPPRFSGLQFPNYSSELNVNALELDDSALYLCASSMPGQGTEQYFGPGTRLTVT.

The gene calls are TRBV10-1 and TRBJ2-1; perhaps TRBD2 as D (6 bases). The CDR3 sequence is 15 residues long. The germline V gene encodes CDR1 WNHNN and CDR2 SYGVQD (reference sequence). The V gene lost 3 bases and the J gene lost 7 bases, with 16 bases spanning the gap. In DNA form, the CDR3 reads TGCGCCAGCAGTGATTCCCTGCGGGCGGGGAATGAGCAGTTCTTC. Translating gives CASSDSLRAGNEQFF.

The chain recombines TRBV14 with TRBJ1-6; D perhaps matches TRBD1 (5 bases). Germline V gene sequence: CDR1 SGHDN, CDR2 FVKESK. The CDR3 sequence is 15 residues long. V was trimmed by 0 bases and J by 3 bases, leaving 6 bases between them. CDR3 in amino acids: CASSQEQGYNSPLHF. DNA for the CDR3: TGTGCCAGCAGCCAAGAGCAGGGCTATAATTCACCCCTCCACTTT.

This clone occurred once. This rearrangement joins TRBV7-5 to TRBJ1-6. TRBV7-5 corresponds to a pseudogene. The CDR3 has 11 residues. CDR3 protein: CARSHNSPLHF. The CDR3 DNA reads TGTGCCAGAAGCCATAATTCACCCCTCCACTTT.

This chain joins TRBV28 and TRBJ1-2; D is unclear. The ends were cut back, 10 bases at V and 4 bases at J, with 19 bases in the middle. The CDR3 length is 14 residues. CDR1 and CDR2 (germline): MDHEN, SYDVKM. This chain's CDR3 is CATWTLSQTYGYTF. Here the CDR3 DNA reads TGTGCCACGTGGACCTTATCTCAGACCTATGGCTACACCTTC.

To note about this clone: One end of the junction varies from germline; a read error may be responsible. This chain links TRBV19 with TRBJ1-5; D is perhaps TRBD1 (6 bases). The CDR3 runs to 15 residues. Germline V gene data show CDR1 as LNHDA and CDR2 as SQIVND (reference sequence). The CDR3 coding sequence is TGTGCCAGTAGTATAGGGTCCGGGGGCAAGCAGCCCCAGCATTTT. This gives the protein CASSIGSGGKQPQHF. Full variable domain (outside the CDR3, taken from reference TRBV19 and TRBJ1-5): DGGITQSPKYLFRKEGQNVTLSCEQNLNHDAMYWYRQDPGQGLRLIYYSQIVNDFQKGDIAEGYSVSREKKESFPLTVTSAQKNPTAFYLCASSIGSGGKQPQHFGDGTRLSIL.

This sequence joins TRBV3-1 (or the pseudogene TRBV3-2) and TRBJ1-2; a possible D gene is TRBD1 (5 bases). Looked up from germline, CDR1 is LGHDT and CDR2 is YNNKEL (reference sequence). V dropped 4 bases and J dropped 4 bases, with 10 bases sitting between them. The length of the CDR3 is 13 residues. CDR3 bases: TGTGCCAGCAGCCTTCAGGGTACCTATGGCTACACCTTC. Encoded protein: CASSLQGTYGYTF.

V and J are TRBV5-1 and TRBJ2-6; D not resolved. The V gene lost 6 bases and the J gene lost 0 bases, with 13 bases spanning the gap. CDR1 is SGHRS, CDR2 YFSETQ, per germline. This CDR3 has 16 amino acids. The CDR3 coding sequence is TGCGCCAGCACCACGAAACGTGTCTCTGGGGCCAACGTCCTGACTTTC. Its translation is CASTTKRVSGANVLTF.

The rearrangement joins TRBV2 to TRBJ1-5, with 11 bases identical to TRBD1. CDR3 length: 15 residues. V gave up 7 bases and J gave up 6 bases; unmatched junction bases: 8. CDR1 and CDR2 from the germline V gene are SNHLY and FYNNEI. CDR3: CASKRDRGIGQPQHF. CDR3 DNA: TGTGCCAGCAAAAGGGACAGGGGGATTGGTCAGCCCCAGCATTTT.

This chain links TRBV19 with TRBJ2-7; TRBD1 aligns across 11 bases. Germline loops: CDR1 LNHDA, CDR2 SQIVND (reference sequence). This CDR3 contains 13 residues. The V gene end was trimmed by 6 bases and the J gene end by 5 bases; junction bases not matched to a gene: 3. CDR3 protein: CASSQGQGDEQYF. The CDR3 nucleotides read TGTGCCAGTAGCCAGGGACAGGGGGACGAGCAGTACTTC.

The chain recombines TRBV6-6 with TRBJ1-1; D may be TRBD1 (6 bases). Germline CDR1 is MNHNY and CDR2 is SVGAGI (reference sequence). CDR3 length equals 14 residues. With 6 bases removed from V and 5 bases from J, the gap between germline ends came to 16 bases. In DNA, the CDR3 is TGTGCCAGCAGCCCAAGGGGGGAGGGAACTGAAGCTTTCTTT. Encoded protein: CASSPRGEGTEAFF.

This clone was observed a single time. This chain links TRBV7-2 with TRBJ2-5; weak D call: TRBD1 (6 bases). V was cut by 4 bases and J by 5 bases, with 20 bases left in between. Per the germline V gene, CDR1 is SGHTA and CDR2 is FQGNSA. The CDR3 runs 16 residues. DNA of the CDR3: TGTGCCAGCAGCTCCGCCTTCAGGGGTACTCGGGAGACCCAGTACTTC. Translated: CASSSAFRGTRETQYF.

J is TRBJ2-7 and V is TRBV27; 9 bases match TRBD1. Germline assignment: CDR1 MNHEY and CDR2 SMNVEV (reference sequence). V shed 4 bases, J shed 3 bases, and the junction held 7 bases outside the gene matches. The CDR3 contains 15 residues. The CDR3, as DNA: TGTGCCAGCAGTTACTCAGGGACAGGGTACTACGAGCAGTACTTC. This encodes CASSYSGTGYYEQYF.

The chain recombines TRBV4-3 with TRBJ2-2, with 8 nucleotides matching TRBD1. The germline gives CDR1 LGHNA, CDR2 YSLEER. J was trimmed by 5 bases and V by 4 bases; bases with no gene match: 3. The CDR3 totals 14 residues. CDR3 DNA: TGCGCCAGCAGCCCTAGGACAGGGACCGGGGAGCTGTTTTTT. As protein: CASSPRTGTGELFF.